This T cell receptor (beta chain) was documented in a study of blood T cell repertoires in COVID-19. Turning to the study itself: The samples span acute and convalescent COVID-19 from the United States, Italy and Spain.

Germline assignment: CDR1 LNHNV and CDR2 YYDKDF (reference sequence). CDR3 length equals 16 residues. Trimming took 3 bases from V and 2 from J; bases not matched to a gene: 6. Profiling relied on immunoSEQ multiplex PCR, and the TCRdb table lists in-frame clones only, not all of them. The sample has approximately 180,000 clones, less than 85% seen once. The chain employs TRBV15 and TRBJ2-1; TRBD2 matches at 8 bases. This TCR came from a woman aged 55-70 years with acute COVID-19. Sequences were obtained from PBMCs or T cells enriched from blood (not recorded which). This CDR3 is CATSRGLAGTYNEQFF. CDR3 DNA: TGTGCCACCAGCAGGGGCCTAGCGGGTACCTACAATGAGCAGTTCTTC.